Listed here is a single T cell receptor beta chain. Its cognate antigen is unknown. The stimulus was an HIV-1 Gag 15-mer peptide pool, about 1 ug/peptide/mL. Sorted nonresponding memory CD4+ T cells were CD40L-negative, CD69-negative, CD45RO-high. This sample is drawn from a study of persistence of HIV-infected CD4 T cells. Study-wide background: Multiple blood draws of up to 180 mL, except two donors with single leukapheresis. The study's findings and limits: TCR oligoclonality correlated with proviral oligoclonality in the same sorted populations. CMV- and Gag-responding cells had lower TCRbeta richness than CD3/CD28-responding cells.

This was the immunoSEQ version 4 assay in survey mode. Generated by immunoSEQ multiplex PCR, the TCRdb table keeps only in-frame clones and is missing some. The sample records 50,000 to 65,000 clones, roughly 75% being singletons. This CDR3 region has 16 residues. V gave up 4 bases and J gave up 0 bases; unmatched junction bases: 6. Germline assignment: CDR1 SGHRS and CDR2 YFSETQ. This receptor was identified in an adult man with HIV who was CMV-seropositive. The V gene is TRBV5-1, the J gene TRBJ2-2; 7 positions agree with TRBD1. This material consisted of CD4+ T cells sorted from PBMCs after roughly 20-hour stimulation, taken from a patient who received antiretroviral therapy. CDR3 loop: CASSLGTDANTGELFF. CDR3 DNA sequence: TGCGCCAGCAGCCTTGGGACAGACGCGAACACCGGGGAGCTGTTTTTT.